The following is a T cell receptor beta chain sequence with its context. Its antigen is not yet known. The record has no base qualities; no much larger clone is one base away. What this sample's time point label stands for: cells obtained before transplantation from donor or recipient. CD3+CD4+ and CD3+CD8+ populations were FACS-sorted from unstimulated pre-transplant donor and recipient cells taken from spleen or lymph nodes. The data are from a study of graft-versus-host responses after intestinal transplantation (dated by TCRdb to the early 2020s). Regarding the complete study: The transplants that recipients received were multivisceral, liver-intestinal, or isolated intestinal. All recipients received anti-thymocyte globulin induction followed by maintenance tacrolimus and steroids for roughly 3 years. Bulk TCR-beta CDR3 sequencing was used to track graft-versus-host and host-versus-graft alloreactive T cell clones in the graft, circulation and bone marrow after intestinal transplantation. To identify alloreactive clones, pre-transplant mixed lymphocyte reaction products were sequenced and then compared with unstimulated pre-transplant donor and recipient T cells. A cohort of 20 to 25 intestinal transplant recipients, including one retransplant, was enrolled, and a few patients lacking pretransplant specimens were excluded. A peak of at least 4% donor T cells among recipient peripheral blood mononuclear cells was the definition used for donor T cell macrochimerism. Instead of going to the commercial service, samples from a few later patients were sequenced in-house on an Illumina MiSeq and processed with MiXCR.

What the study reported, not specific to this receptor: Patients with donor T cell macrochimerism had high GvH to HvG T cell clonal ratios in their allografts. The relatively low number and heterogeneity of intestinal transplant patients limited the conclusions. GvH clones were detected in recipient bone marrow, and some of these GvH clones were observed earlier in ileal mucosa or blood, consistent with an intestinal mucosal origin. Early after transplant, peak levels of circulating GvH clones were found to be associated with declines in HvG clones.

Library construction relied on the immunoSEQ multiplex PCR assay. For most patients, genomic DNA was isolated using the Qiagen DNeasy Blood and Tissue Kit and was shipped frozen to Adaptive Biotechnologies for TCR sequencing. For most patients, high-throughput TCR-beta CDR3 sequencing of genomic DNA was performed by Adaptive Biotechnologies. The paper's processing steps were these. Adaptive's ImmunoSEQ software was the source of the TCR sequencing data for 18 patients, while three other patients were processed with MiXCR and VDJtools. To correct CD4 versus CD8 sorting errors, any sequence found in both subsets at a frequency ratio below 5:1 was removed. CDR3 nucleotide sequences shared by donor and recipient were removed because the origin of these sequences could not be assigned. To count as alloreactive, a clone needed at least 2-fold expansion over unstimulated cells and a minimum CFSE-low frequency of 0.002% (template counts) or 0.001% (read counts). Clones were considered mappable if detected in sequenced pre-transplant spleen, lymph node, or MLR CFSE-low populations of the donor or recipient. Cumulative frequency of alloreactive clones was calculated as a percentage of all sequences weighted by copy number. The table comes from immuneACCESS by way of TCRdb, which keeps in-frame sequences with V and J called. Part of the clones is missing from these tables; in studies checked, under half for an unresolved V gene and the rest for unknown reasons. The DNA gave D and trimming, while V, J and clone size come from that table. This sample is represented by about 89,000 clones; around 90% of them were singletons. Over 0.3% of the sample is taken by the ten largest.

Inclusive of the bounding cysteine and phenylalanine, the CDR3 is 15 residues long. The only DNA kept is the CDR3, 45 bases in frame from the first base. Trimming at the junction amounts to 3 bases on V and 0 bases on J, and the germline ends lie 12 bases apart. The germline V gene (reference sequence) specifies LNHDA as CDR1 and SQIVND as CDR2. This TCR derives from a human donor who received an intestinal transplant. The chain is assembled from TRBV19 and TRBJ2-7, with the D gene too uncertain to name. Sequencing used unstimulated CD4+ T cells sorted from spleen or lymph node cells, obtained before intestinal transplant. This receptor carries the CDR3 CASSILPVFSYEQYF. The DNA sequence is TGTGCCAGTAGTATTCTACCAGTCTTCTCCTACGAGCAGTACTTC. The CDR3 plus the reference TRBV19 and TRBJ2-7 genes for the other parts give the full variable domain: DGGITQSPKYLFRKEGQNVTLSCEQNLNHDAMYWYRQDPGQGLRLIYYSQIVNDFQKGDIAEGYSVSREKKESFPLTVTSAQKNPTAFYLCASSILPVFSYEQYFGPGTRLTVT.